The next 4 T cell receptor beta chains were all read from a single sample in a study of technical replicates of blood from four donors. Measured with immunoSEQ multiplex PCR; TCRdb has only the in-frame clones, and not every one. The repertoire consists of around 68,000 clones, with about 97% occurring once and the leading ten covering 0.25% to 0.35%. The sample was T cells isolated from PBMCs. These receptors originate from a human donor in good health.

The chain employs TRBV2 and TRBJ2-7; 7 nucleotides agree with TRBD2. The germline CDR1 and CDR2 sequences are SNHLY and FYNNEI. Trimming cost V 2 bases and J 4 bases; bases outside gene matches: 8. The CDR3 has 15 residues. The CDR3 protein is CASSESGMREYEQYF. CDR3 DNA: TGTGCCAGCAGTGAAAGCGGGATGAGGGAGTACGAGCAGTACTTC.

Details on this clone: The junction shows a germline mismatch at one end, possibly a read error. The V gene is TRBV11-2, the J gene TRBJ1-3, with a weak D call TRBD1 (6 bases). CDR1 and CDR2 from the germline V gene are SGHAT and FQNNGV. This CDR3 region has 11 residues. CDR3 bases: TGTGCCAGCAGTACAAATACAGGGCCCAATTTT. The encoded protein is CASSTNTGPNF.

The J gene is TRBJ1-1, the V gene TRBV5-1; D is unclear. This CDR3 has 14 residues. Germline V lookup: CDR1 SGHRS, CDR2 YFSETQ. Trimming cost V 3 bases and J 1 base, with 10 bases left between them. The chain's CDR3 is CASSSGIQNTEAFF. CDR3 coding DNA: TGCGCCAGCAGCTCGGGGATCCAGAACACTGAAGCTTTCTTT.

This chain joins TRBV27 and TRBJ1-5, with 11 positions matching TRBD1. This CDR3 has 16 amino acids. Germline CDR1 is MNHEY and CDR2 is SMNVEV (reference sequence). Germline trimming cut 6 bases from V and 3 bases from J; bases unmatched to any gene: 7. The CDR3 spells CASRGQGGYNNQPQHF. The CDR3 bases are TGTGCCAGCAGGGGACAGGGGGGCTATAACAATCAGCCCCAGCATTTT.